These 9 T cell receptor beta chains were sequenced from one sample in a study of long-term antiretroviral therapy in people with HIV. Run at survey level, the immunoSEQ assay was version v3.0. Assay used: immunoSEQ multiplex PCR; TCRdb lists only in-frame clones, some missing. The sample includes 15,000 to 20,000 clones, approximately 79% of them seen just once. This sample comprised unsorted PBMCs, obtained at the start of antiretroviral therapy. Source of these receptors: a man aged 25 to 40 with HIV.

The genes are TRBV10-1 and TRBJ2-4; tentatively, D is TRBD1 or TRBD2 (5 bases each). Deletions cut 0 bases from V and 5 bases from J, with 17 bases between. Germline V gene sequence: CDR1 WNHNN, CDR2 SYGVQD (reference sequence). The CDR3 runs 17 residues. CDR3 amino acids: CASSESGVRRRENIQYF. In DNA form, the CDR3 reads TGCGCCAGCAGTGAGTCGGGGGTAAGGCGGCGGGAAAACATTCAGTACTTC.

The rearrangement uses TRBV6-5 and TRBJ2-5; 7 bases line up with TRBD2. Trimming removed 0 bases from V and 1 base from J; junction bases left unmatched: 5. The germline CDR1 and CDR2 sequences are MNHEY and SVGAGI. The CDR3 consists of 16 residues. The CDR3 is CASSYSRGGSQETQYF. CDR3 DNA sequence: TGTGCCAGCAGTTACTCGCGGGGAGGGTCCCAAGAGACCCAGTACTTC.

The chain joins TRBV29-1 to TRBJ2-1; 7 bases align to TRBD1. This CDR3 spans 13 amino acids. Unmatched junction bases numbered 5, after V lost 4 bases and J lost 5 bases. Germline CDR1 is SQVTM and CDR2 is ANQGSEA. CDR3 loop: CSVAQGINNEQFF. The CDR3 coding sequence is TGCAGCGTTGCACAGGGGATAAACAATGAGCAGTTCTTC.

This clone was seen a handful of times. The chain combines TRBV27 with TRBJ2-7; D unclear. CDR1 is MNHEY and CDR2 is SMNVEV in the germline V gene (reference sequence). The V end was cut by 2 bases, the J end by 0 bases, with 8 bases between. This CDR3 spans 14 amino acids. CDR3 in amino acids: CASSLNGPSYEQYF. Here the CDR3 DNA reads TGTGCCAGCAGTTTAAACGGACCCTCCTACGAGCAGTACTTC.

This chain connects TRBV9 to TRBJ2-1, with TRBD2 identical over 10 bases. The CDR3 has 18 residues. J was trimmed by 4 bases and V by 0 bases; bases with no gene match: 10. The germline V gene has CDR1 SGDLS and CDR2 YYNGEE. CDR3 amino acids: CASSVASGGADVYNEQFF. The CDR3, as DNA: TGTGCCAGCAGCGTAGCCAGCGGGGGGGCTGACGTTTACAATGAGCAGTTCTTC.

This rearrangement joins TRBV7-2 to TRBJ2-1; 12 bases line up with TRBD2. Germline CDR1 is SGHTA and CDR2 is FQGNSA. The CDR3 has 15 residues. V shed 2 bases, J shed 5 bases, and the junction held 1 base outside the gene matches. CDR3: CASSLTSGRHNEQFF. The CDR3 DNA reads TGTGCCAGCAGCTTAACTAGCGGGAGGCACAATGAGCAGTTCTTC.

This clone was found a few times. The chain carries TRBV4-3 and TRBJ2-5; D is possibly TRBD1 or TRBD2 (5 bases each). The CDR3 contains 13 residues. V was pared by 0 bases and J by 8 bases, with 10 bases between. Looked up from germline, CDR1 is LGHNA and CDR2 is YSLEER. CDR3 region: CASSQDGGYTQYF. The CDR3, as DNA: TGCGCCAGCAGCCAAGATGGGGGATACACCCAGTACTTC.

In this sample, this clone turned up a few times. The genes are TRBV18 and TRBJ2-7, with 8 bases aligning to TRBD1. The CDR3 has 15 amino acids. V lost 6 bases and J lost 5; bases outside the gene matches: 12. The germline CDR1 and CDR2 sequences are KGHSH and LQKENI. The CDR3 nucleotides read TGTGCCAGCTCCCCCTCGACAGGGGCATTCGACGAGCAGTACTTC. It encodes CASSPSTGAFDEQYF. The entire variable domain, with the rest obtained from reference TRBV18 and TRBJ2-7, is as follows: NAGVMQNPRHLVRRRGQEARLRCSPMKGHSHVYWYRQLPEEGLKFMVYLQKENIIDESGMPKERFSAEFPKEGPSILRIQQVVRGDSAAYFCASSPSTGAFDEQYFGPGTRLTVT.

This chain uses TRBV28 with TRBJ2-7, with 9 positions matching TRBD1. The CDR3 has 14 amino acids. The germline V gene has CDR1 MDHEN and CDR2 SYDVKM. Trimming at V came to 4 bases and at J to 2 bases, leaving 3 bases not matched to a gene. CDR3 residues: CASSSGQGTYEQYF. The CDR3 DNA reads as TGTGCCAGCAGTTCCGGACAGGGGACCTACGAGCAGTACTTC.